What follows is one T cell receptor (beta chain) and its context. Its antigen is undetermined. V lost 6 bases and J lost 4, with 18 bases in between. Germline lookup yields CDR1 MDHEN and CDR2 SYDVKM. CDR3 length equals 15 residues. The data derive from a study of shared clonotypes between healthy human individuals. Naivety among CD8 cells was defined by CD45RO negativity and positive CCR7 selection, thereby excluding terminally differentiated effector memory CD45RA+ cells. This table comes from immunoSEQ multiplex PCR, and its TCRdb copy is limited to in-frame clones, with some not included. The top ten clones hold 1.5% to 2% of a sample with about 1.9 million clones, roughly 95% of them seen once. Study-level findings and limits: Large sequencing depth failed to make sorted-subset sequencing complete, rarefaction showed.

This receptor was taken from a man between 18 and 29 years old in good health. Some clones in this sample may be carry-over from other donors' samples. Sequencing was done on a sample of naive CD8+ T cells from PBMCs. The chain uses TRBV28 and TRBJ1-2, with D hard to call. CDR3 bases: TGTGCCAGCAGCTCTAACCTCCAGCGCCTCTATGGCTACACCTTC. It yields the protein CASSSNLQRLYGYTF.